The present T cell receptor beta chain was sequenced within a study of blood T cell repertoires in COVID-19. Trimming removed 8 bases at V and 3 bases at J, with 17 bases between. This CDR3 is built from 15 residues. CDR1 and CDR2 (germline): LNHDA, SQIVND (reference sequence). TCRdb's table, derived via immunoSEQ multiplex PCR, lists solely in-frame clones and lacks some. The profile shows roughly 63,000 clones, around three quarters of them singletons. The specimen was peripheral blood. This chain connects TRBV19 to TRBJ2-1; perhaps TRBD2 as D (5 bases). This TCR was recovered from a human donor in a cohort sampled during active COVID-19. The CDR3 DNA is TGTGCCAGTGGCCTCACGCTTAGCGTCTACAATGAGCAGTTCTTC. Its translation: CASGLTLSVYNEQFF.